This record concerns one TCR delta chain sequence. It has no known antigen specificity. TCRdb pairs this DNA with a much larger clone's protein that differs at residue 15, likely a read error; the protein shown was translated from the DNA. The data were taken from a study of DNA immune sequencing with unique molecular identifiers (dated by TCRdb to about 2020). Regarding the research as a whole: Immunomagnetic cell separation was used to enrich gammadelta T cells from buffy coats, and the genomic DNA of the enriched gammadelta T cells was sequenced. Fluorescence-activated cell sorting was used to enrich gammadelta T cells from the PBMC of 10 or so healthy individuals. For the enriched versus non-enriched comparison, roughly 98 ng enriched gammadelta T-cell DNA and about 1 ug non-enriched PBMC DNA were sequenced. An ultrasensitive DNA-based TRD repertoire sequencing method using PCR-introduced unique molecular identifiers was developed and validated in the study. The method was checked using synthetic reference molecules and blood samples from healthy people. All donors were healthy people, and ten of the donors were profiled using sorted gammadelta T cells from peripheral blood. The study at large found these results: TRD repertoire diversity varied between healthy donors, with several donors highly oligoclonal where top 5 clonotypes exceeded half of productive molecules. Among clonotypes in healthy donors, the most frequent TRD rearrangement was TRDV2 paired with TRDJ1. Novel TRD sequences not targeted by the primers cannot be detected with the primer-based approach.

Reading from cysteine to phenylalanine, the CDR3 counts 17 amino acids. Kept here is only the CDR3 DNA, which spans 51 bases and is read in frame from base 1. CDR1 and CDR2 were assigned from the germline V gene as GEAIGNYY and EKD. The library was built by means of multiplex PCR. A 32-plex assay with primers for all 8 TRDV and 4 TRDJ genes covering the CDR3 was used to amplify genomic DNA. A 12-nucleotide UMI was introduced during roughly 3 barcoding PCR cycles, after which a second PCR was performed with Illumina adapter primers. Libraries were purified with AMPure XP beads and quality-checked on a Fragment Analyzer with the HS NGS Fragment kit. An Illumina MiniSeq mid-output kit with roughly 20% PhiX and 150 cycles of paired-end reads was used for sequencing. The paper's processing steps were these. Reads were processed with MIGEC version 1.2.9 to group reads by UMI and build error-corrected consensus sequences. Post-processing used modified VDJtools version 1.2.1 scripts and the tcR R package. Via CATT, TCRdb reprocessed the public reads, and rows with identical DNA were then joined. What appears here as the V and J calls and clone size reflects TCRdb's work, not the paper's. This sample lists roughly 1,400 delta-chain clones; roughly 12% were detected once. The ten largest clones represent 50% to 70% of the sample.

This TCR was sampled from a human donor in good health. Recombination linked TRDV2 to TRDJ1, with 9 bases in between that match TRDD3. Sequences were obtained from gamma-delta T cells enriched from blood buffy coat, or unenriched PBMCs (not recorded which). In nucleotides, the sequence is TGTGCCTGTGACACCGTGCGGGGATACGGTAACACCGATAAATTCATCTTT. It translates to CACDTVRGYGNTDKFIF.